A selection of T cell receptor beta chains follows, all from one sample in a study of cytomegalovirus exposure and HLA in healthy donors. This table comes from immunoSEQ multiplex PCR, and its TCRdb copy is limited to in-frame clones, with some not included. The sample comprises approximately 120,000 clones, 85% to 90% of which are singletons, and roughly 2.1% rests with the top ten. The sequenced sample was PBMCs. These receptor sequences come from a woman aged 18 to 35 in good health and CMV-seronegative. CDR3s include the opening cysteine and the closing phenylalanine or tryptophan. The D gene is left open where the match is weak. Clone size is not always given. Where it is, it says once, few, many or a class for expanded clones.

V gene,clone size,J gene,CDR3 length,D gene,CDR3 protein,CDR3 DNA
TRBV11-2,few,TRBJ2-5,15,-,CASSLLANPQETQYF,TGTGCCAGCAGCTTACTGGCCAATCCCCAAGAGACCCAGTACTTC
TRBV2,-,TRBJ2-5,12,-,CASSQGQETQYF,TGTGCCAGCAGCCAGGGCCAAGAGACCCAGTACTTC
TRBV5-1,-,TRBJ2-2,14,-,CASSLVQSPGELFF,TGCGCCAGCAGCTTGGTTCAGTCGCCCGGGGAGCTGTTTTTT
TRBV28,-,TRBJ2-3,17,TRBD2,CASSSGGGRAITDTQYF,TGTGCCAGCAGTTCCGGGGGGGGGAGAGCAATCACAGATACGCAGTATTTT
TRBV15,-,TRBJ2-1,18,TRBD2,CATSRDFPTSGLGDEQFF,TGTGCCACCAGCAGAGATTTCCCGACTAGCGGGCTTGGTGATGAGCAGTTCTTC
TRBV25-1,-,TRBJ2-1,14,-,CASSDSGGRNEQFF,TGTGCCAGCAGTGATAGCGGAGGCCGGAATGAGCAGTTCTTC
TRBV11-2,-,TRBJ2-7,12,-,CASSLSPYEQYF,TGTGCCAGCAGCTTAAGCCCTTACGAGCAGTACTTC
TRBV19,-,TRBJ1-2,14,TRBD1,CAASGTGPPYGYTF,TGTGCCGCCTCCGGGACAGGGCCTCCCTATGGCTACACCTTC
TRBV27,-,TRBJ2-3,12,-,CASSTPTGSRYF,TGTGCCAGCAGTACCCCAACGGGGTCGCGGTATTTT
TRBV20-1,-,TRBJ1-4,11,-,CQGQTNEKLFF,TGCCAAGGACAGACCAATGAAAAACTGTTTTTT
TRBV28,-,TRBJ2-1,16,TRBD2,CASSSNLAGVYNEQFF,TGTGCCAGCAGTTCCAATCTAGCGGGCGTCTACAATGAGCAGTTCTTC
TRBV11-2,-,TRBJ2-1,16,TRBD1,CASSSLKGQGAYEQFF,TGTGCCAGCAGTTCCTTGAAGGGACAGGGGGCCTATGAGCAGTTCTTC
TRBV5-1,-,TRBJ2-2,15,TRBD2,CASSRTSVGSGELFF,TGCGCCAGCAGCAGAACTAGCGTAGGGTCCGGGGAGCTGTTTTTT
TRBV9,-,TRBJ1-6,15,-,CASSVGNRPNSPLHF,TGTGCCAGCAGCGTAGGTAACAGACCAAATTCACCCCTCCACTTT
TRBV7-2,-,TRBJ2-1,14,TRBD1,CASGPDRGNNEQFF,TGTGCCAGCGGCCCCGACAGGGGTAACAATGAGCAGTTCTTC
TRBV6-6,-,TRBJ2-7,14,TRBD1,CACQKGQGAYEQYF,TGTGCCTGCCAGAAAGGACAGGGGGCCTACGAGCAGTACTTC
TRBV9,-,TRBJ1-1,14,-,CASSSTGTATEAFF,TGTGCCAGCAGTTCTACAGGGACCGCCACTGAAGCTTTCTTT
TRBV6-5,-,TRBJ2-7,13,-,CASSYAELYEQYF,TGTGCCAGCAGTTACGCGGAGCTCTACGAGCAGTACTTC
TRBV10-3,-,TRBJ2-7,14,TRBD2,CAISDLAGGYEQYF,TGTGCCATCAGTGATCTAGCGGGGGGGTACGAGCAGTACTTC
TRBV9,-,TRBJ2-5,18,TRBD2,CASSLGLGGRWGQETQYF,TGTGCCAGCAGCCTCGGACTAGGTGGGCGTTGGGGCCAAGAGACCCAGTACTTC
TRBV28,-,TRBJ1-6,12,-,CASSLQGSPLHF,TGTGCCAGCAGTTTGCAGGGTTCACCCCTCCACTTT
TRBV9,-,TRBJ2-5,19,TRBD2,CASSVSSRVAGAGGETQYF,TGTGCCAGCAGCGTTAGTTCGAGGGTAGCTGGAGCGGGGGGGGAGACCCAGTACTTC
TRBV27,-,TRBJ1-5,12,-,CASSWNGGPQHF,TGTGCCAGCAGTTGGAACGGGGGTCCCCAGCATTTT
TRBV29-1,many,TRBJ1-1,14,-,CSAARGGVGTEAFF,TGCAGCGCTGCTCGGGGTGGCGTGGGCACTGAAGCTTTCTTT
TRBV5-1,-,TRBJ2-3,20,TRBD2,CASSLAFGRGALMSTDTQYF,TGCGCCAGCAGCTTGGCCTTCGGGCGGGGGGCCCTCATGAGCACAGATACGCAGTATTTT
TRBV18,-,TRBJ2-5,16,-,CASSLVTVGGAETQYF,TGTGCCAGCTCACTCGTGACTGTCGGAGGGGCGGAGACCCAGTACTTC
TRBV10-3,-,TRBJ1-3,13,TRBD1,CATMDRVGNTIYF,TGTGCCACCATGGACAGGGTTGGAAACACCATATATTTT
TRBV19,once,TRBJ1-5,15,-,CASSPRTEINQPQHF,TGTGCCAGTAGTCCACGGACAGAGATCAATCAGCCCCAGCATTTT
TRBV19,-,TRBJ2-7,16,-,CASSIAGGTVTYEQYF,TGTGCCAGTAGTATAGCAGGCGGGACAGTGACCTACGAGCAGTACTTC
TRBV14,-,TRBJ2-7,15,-,CASSPSGRVGLEQYF,TGTGCCAGCAGCCCCTCGGGCAGGGTGGGTTTGGAGCAGTACTTC
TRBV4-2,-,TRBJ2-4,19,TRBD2,CASSQPSGTSGRWGDIQYF,TGTGCCAGCAGCCAGCCCTCCGGGACTAGCGGGAGGTGGGGGGACATTCAGTACTTC
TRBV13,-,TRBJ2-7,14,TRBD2,CASSLGGGSYEQYF,TGTGCCAGCAGCTTAGGCGGGGGGTCCTACGAGCAGTACTTC
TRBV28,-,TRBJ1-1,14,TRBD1,CASRNRGENTEAFF,TGTGCCAGCAGAAACAGGGGAGAGAACACTGAAGCTTTCTTT
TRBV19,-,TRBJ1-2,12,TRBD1,CASSPGTGPYTF,TGTGCCAGTAGTCCCGGGACAGGGCCCTACACCTTC
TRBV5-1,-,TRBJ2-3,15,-,CASSLEAGSTDTQYF,TGCGCCAGCAGCTTGGAGGCGGGTAGCACAGATACGCAGTATTTT
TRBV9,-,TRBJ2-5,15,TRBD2,CASSVSAGGRETQYF,TGTGCCAGCAGCGTATCCGCGGGAGGGAGGGAGACCCAGTACTTC
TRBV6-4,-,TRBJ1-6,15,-,CASSAGQSYNSPLHF,TGTGCCAGCAGTGCCGGACAGAGCTATAATTCACCCCTCCACTTT
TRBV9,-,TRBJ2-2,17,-,CASSPAPLGLNTGELFF,TGTGCCAGCAGCCCCGCCCCACTAGGACTGAACACCGGGGAGCTGTTTTTT
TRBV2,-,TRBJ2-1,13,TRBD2,CASRGGGRDEQFF,TGTGCCAGCAGGGGCGGGGGGCGCGATGAGCAGTTCTTC
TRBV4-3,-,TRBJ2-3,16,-,CASSQDLVARTDTQYF,TGCGCCAGCAGCCAAGATCTAGTGGCCCGCACAGATACGCAGTATTTT
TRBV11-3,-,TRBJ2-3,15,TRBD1,CASSDRDRGTDTQYF,TGTGCCAGCAGCGACCGGGACAGGGGCACAGATACGCAGTATTTT
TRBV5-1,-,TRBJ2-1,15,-,CASSLSPAPRNEQFF,TGCGCCAGCAGCTTGAGCCCAGCGCCTCGGAATGAGCAGTTCTTC
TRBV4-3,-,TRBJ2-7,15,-,CASSQFVAVTYEQYF,TGCGCCAGCAGCCAATTTGTTGCGGTTACCTACGAGCAGTACTTC
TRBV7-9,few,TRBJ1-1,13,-,CASSLEASGRAFF,TGTGCCAGCAGCTTAGAGGCGTCAGGGCGAGCTTTCTTT
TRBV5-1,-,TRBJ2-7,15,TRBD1,CASSLGGTGGYEQYF,TGCGCCAGCAGCCTTGGGGGGACAGGGGGCTACGAGCAGTACTTC
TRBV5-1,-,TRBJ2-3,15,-,CASSLDGVSTDTQYF,TGCGCCAGCAGCTTGGACGGGGTGAGCACAGATACGCAGTATTTT
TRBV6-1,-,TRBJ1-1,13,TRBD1,CASTHRGGTEAFF,TGTGCCAGCACACACAGGGGAGGCACTGAAGCTTTCTTT
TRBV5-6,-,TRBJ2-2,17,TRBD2,CASSLVGSSGYAGELFF,TGTGCCAGCAGCTTGGTAGGGTCTAGCGGGTACGCCGGGGAGCTGTTTTTT
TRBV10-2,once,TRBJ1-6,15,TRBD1,CASSESGTGNSPLHF,TGCGCCAGCAGTGAGTCCGGGACAGGGAATTCACCCCTCCACTTT